Sequencing of this T cell receptor (beta chain) was carried out in a study of blood T cell repertoires in COVID-19. About the study: In each case, the material was cDNA or gDNA derived from T cells, B-cell-depleted T cells, or PBMCs.

Participants' reported clinical history set cohort assignment. Measured with immunoSEQ multiplex PCR; TCRdb has only the in-frame clones, and not every one. The table has around 400,000 clones, roughly 90% seen once. This clone was counted a few times. This CDR3 is built from 16 residues. Germline lookup yields CDR1 GTSNPN and CDR2 SVGIG (reference sequence). Trimming left V 7 bases short and J 1 base short, with 21 bases between. This receptor was taken from a woman aged 40 to 50 who had been exposed to COVID-19. Specimen: PBMCs or T cells enriched from blood (not recorded which). This chain connects TRBV30 to TRBJ2-3; maybe TRBD2 (7 bases). The CDR3 is CASGVGGAGGTDTQYF. CDR3 nucleotide sequence: TGTGCCTCGGGGGTAGGGGGGGCGGGGGGCACAGATACGCAGTATTTT.